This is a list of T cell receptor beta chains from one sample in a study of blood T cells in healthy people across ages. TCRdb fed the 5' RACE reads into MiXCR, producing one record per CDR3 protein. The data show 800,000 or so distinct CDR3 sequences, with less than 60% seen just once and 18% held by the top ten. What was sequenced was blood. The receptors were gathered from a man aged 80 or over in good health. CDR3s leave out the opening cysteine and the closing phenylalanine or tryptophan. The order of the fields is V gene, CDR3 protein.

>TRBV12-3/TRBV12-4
ASSLVTTNTEAF
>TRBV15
ATSRGIDTQY
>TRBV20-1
SARDPQANEKLF
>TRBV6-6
AGSITSDSSYNEQF
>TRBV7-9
ASSFPGTREY
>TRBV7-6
ASSSRTVLNTEAF
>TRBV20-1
SARGTADYEQY
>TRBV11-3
ASSPQGRNNSPLH
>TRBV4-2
ASSQEFLDNEQF
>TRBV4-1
ASSQVVYYSNTGELF
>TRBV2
ASGLRQSEAF
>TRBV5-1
ASSPITGLETQY
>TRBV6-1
ASSEQGGQF
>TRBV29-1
SVAAFGANVLT
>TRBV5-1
ASSLRVAYEQY
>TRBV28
ASSLFFIRTGRANTEAF
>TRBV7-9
ASSLGPSSLKGFTDTQY
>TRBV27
ASSFGATPAYTDTQY
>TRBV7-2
ASSFDRQGRYEQY
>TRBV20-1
SARDASQRYNEQF
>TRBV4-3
ASSQVVGRISSYNEQF
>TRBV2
AIQKDRSTDTQY
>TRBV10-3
AISRQELADEQY
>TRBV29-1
SVWTGSYVQY
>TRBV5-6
ASSFLTAGDTQY
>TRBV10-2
ASSARTVQPQH
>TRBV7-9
ASSLRLLQNTGELF
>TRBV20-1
SAADNHNQPQH
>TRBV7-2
ASSLSDDTDTQY
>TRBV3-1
ASSQDVHPAKNIQY
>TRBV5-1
ASSLEGSSGNEQY
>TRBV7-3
ASSLRPEAEQF
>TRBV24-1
ATSDPGLAGEIDTQY
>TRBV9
ASNQGAASYNEQY
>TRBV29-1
TIGLAENTGELF
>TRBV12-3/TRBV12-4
ASSLARLDGYT
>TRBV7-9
ASSRTGTPQETQY
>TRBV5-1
ASSLLVVTDYNQPQH
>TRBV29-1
SVEVLETGFGTQY
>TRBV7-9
ASSTGQGTDTQY
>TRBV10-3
AISESSGSRYEQY
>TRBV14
ASSQDLGVPNT
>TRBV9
ASSELADDYNEQY
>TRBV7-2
ASSSSLQGASNQPQH
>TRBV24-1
ATSDLRTSGRETQY
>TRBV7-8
ASSLLTGTGVSGANVLT
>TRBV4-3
ASSQDHGGGEDTQY
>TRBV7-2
ASSLEWGYNEQF
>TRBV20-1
SASRPTGGNTDTQY
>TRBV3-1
ASSSLLGDRPNYGYT
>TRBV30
AWQGEMAQF
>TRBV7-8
ASSLARTETYEQY